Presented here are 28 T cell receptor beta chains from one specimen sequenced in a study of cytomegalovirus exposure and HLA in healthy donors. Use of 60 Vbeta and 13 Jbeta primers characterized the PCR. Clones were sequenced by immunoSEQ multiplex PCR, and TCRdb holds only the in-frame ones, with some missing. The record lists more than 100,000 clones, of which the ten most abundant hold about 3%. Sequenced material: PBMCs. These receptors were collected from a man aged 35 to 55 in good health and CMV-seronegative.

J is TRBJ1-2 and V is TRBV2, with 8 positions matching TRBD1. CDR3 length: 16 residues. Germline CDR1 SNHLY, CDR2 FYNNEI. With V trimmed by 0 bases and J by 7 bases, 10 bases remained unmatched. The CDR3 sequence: CASSEALGSGGSGYTF. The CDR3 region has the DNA TGTGCCAGCAGTGAAGCATTAGGATCAGGGGGCAGTGGCTACACCTTC.

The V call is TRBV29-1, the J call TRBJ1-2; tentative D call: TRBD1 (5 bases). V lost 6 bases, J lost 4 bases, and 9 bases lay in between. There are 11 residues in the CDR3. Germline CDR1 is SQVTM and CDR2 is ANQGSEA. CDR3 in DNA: TGCAGCGTCGGTAGGGGCTATGGCTACACCTTC. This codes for CSVGRGYGYTF.

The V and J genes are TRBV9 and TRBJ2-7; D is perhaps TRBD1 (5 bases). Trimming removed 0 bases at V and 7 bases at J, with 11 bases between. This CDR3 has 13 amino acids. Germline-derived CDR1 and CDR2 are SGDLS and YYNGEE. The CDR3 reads CASSVGSGWEQYF. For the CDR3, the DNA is TGTGCCAGCAGCGTAGGATCAGGGTGGGAGCAGTACTTC.

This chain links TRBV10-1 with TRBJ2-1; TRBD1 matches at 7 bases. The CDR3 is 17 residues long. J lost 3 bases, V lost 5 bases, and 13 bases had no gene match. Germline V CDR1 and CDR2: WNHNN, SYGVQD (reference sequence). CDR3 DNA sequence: TGCGCCAGCAGTCCAATCAGACAGGGTACTTTCTACAATGAGCAGTTCTTC. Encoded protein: CASSPIRQGTFYNEQFF.

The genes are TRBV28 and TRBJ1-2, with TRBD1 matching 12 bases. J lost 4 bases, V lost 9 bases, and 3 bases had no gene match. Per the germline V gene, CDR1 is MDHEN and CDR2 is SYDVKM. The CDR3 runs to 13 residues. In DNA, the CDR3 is TGTGCCAGTGGGACAGGGGGCTCCTATGGCTACACCTTC. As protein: CASGTGGSYGYTF.

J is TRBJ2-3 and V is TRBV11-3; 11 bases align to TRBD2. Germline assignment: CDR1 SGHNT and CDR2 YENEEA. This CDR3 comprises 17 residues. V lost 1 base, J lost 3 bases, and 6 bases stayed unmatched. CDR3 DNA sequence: TGTGCCAGCAGCTTAGGGGTTGGGACTAGCGGAACAGATACGCAGTATTTT. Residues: CASSLGVGTSGTDTQYF.

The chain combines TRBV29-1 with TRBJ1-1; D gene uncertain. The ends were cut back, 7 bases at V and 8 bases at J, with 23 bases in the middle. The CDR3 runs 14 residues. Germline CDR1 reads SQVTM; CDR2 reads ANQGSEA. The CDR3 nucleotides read TGCAGCGCTAACTCTTGGAAGACGGCTAGGGAAGCTTTCTTT. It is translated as CSANSWKTAREAFF.

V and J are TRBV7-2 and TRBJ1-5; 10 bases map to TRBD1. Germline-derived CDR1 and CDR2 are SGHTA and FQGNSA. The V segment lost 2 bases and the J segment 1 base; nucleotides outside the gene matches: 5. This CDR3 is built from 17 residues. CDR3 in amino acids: CASSLRTGGLSNQPQHF. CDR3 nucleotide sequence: TGTGCCAGCAGCTTAAGGACAGGGGGGCTCAGCAATCAGCCCCAGCATTTT.

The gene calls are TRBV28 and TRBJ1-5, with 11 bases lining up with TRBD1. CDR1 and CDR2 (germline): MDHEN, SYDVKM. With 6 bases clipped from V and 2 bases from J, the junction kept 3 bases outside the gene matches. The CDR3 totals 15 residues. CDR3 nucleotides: TGTGCCAGCAGAGGGACAGGGGGAGGCAATCAGCCCCAGCATTTT. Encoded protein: CASRGTGGGNQPQHF.

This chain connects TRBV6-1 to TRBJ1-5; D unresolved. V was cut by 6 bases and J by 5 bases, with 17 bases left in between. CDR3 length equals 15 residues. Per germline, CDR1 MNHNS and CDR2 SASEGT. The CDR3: CASRAPHRRDQPQHF. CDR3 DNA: TGTGCCAGCAGGGCGCCCCACCGGAGGGATCAGCCCCAGCATTTT.

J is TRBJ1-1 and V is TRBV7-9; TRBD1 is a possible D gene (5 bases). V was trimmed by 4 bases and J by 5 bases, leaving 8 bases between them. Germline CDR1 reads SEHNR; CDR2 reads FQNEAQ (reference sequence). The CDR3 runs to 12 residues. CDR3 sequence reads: CASSSGGTEAFF. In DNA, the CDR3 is TGTGCCAGCAGCTCGGGGGGGACTGAAGCTTTCTTT. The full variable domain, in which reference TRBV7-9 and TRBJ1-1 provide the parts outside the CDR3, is DTGVSQNPRHKITKRGQNVTFRCDPISEHNRLYWYRQTLGQGPEFLTYFQNEAQLEKSRLLSDRFSAERPKGSFSTLEIQRTEQGDSAMYLCASSSGGTEAFFGQGTRLTVV.

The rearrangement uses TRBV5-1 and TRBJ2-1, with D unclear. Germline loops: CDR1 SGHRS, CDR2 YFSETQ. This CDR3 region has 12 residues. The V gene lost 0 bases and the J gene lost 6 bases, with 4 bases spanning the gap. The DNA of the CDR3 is TGCGCCAGCAGCTTGGCGGTCAATGAGCAGTTCTTC. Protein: CASSLAVNEQFF.

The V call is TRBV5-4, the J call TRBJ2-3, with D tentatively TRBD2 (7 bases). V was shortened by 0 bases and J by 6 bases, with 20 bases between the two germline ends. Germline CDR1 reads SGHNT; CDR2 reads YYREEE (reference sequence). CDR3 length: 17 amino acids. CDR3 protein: CASSLGGGGLRRDTQYF. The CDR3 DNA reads TGTGCCAGCAGCTTGGGGGGAGGGGGACTCCGGCGGGATACGCAGTATTTT. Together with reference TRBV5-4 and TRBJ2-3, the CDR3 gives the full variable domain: ETGVTQSPTHLIKTRGQQVTLRCSSQSGHNTVSWYQQALGQGPQFIFQYYREEENGRGNFPPRFSGLQFPNYSSELNVNALELDDSALYLCASSLGGGGLRRDTQYFGPGTRLTVL.

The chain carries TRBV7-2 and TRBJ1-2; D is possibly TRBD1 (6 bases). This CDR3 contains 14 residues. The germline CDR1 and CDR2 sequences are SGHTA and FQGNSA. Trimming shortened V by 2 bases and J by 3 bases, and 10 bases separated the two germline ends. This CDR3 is CASSLYAGDYGYTF. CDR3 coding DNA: TGTGCCAGCAGCTTATATGCAGGGGACTATGGCTACACCTTC. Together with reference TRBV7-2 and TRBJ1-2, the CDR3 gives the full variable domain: GAGVSQSPSNKVTEKGKDVELRCDPISGHTALYWYRQSLGQGLEFLIYFQGNSAPDKSGLPSDRFSAERTGGSVSTLTIQRTQQEDSAVYLCASSLYAGDYGYTFGSGTRLTVV.

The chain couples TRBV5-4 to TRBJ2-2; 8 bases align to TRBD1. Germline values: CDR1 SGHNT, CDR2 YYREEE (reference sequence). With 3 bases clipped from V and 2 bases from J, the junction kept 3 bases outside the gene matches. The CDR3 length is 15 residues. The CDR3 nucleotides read TGTGCCAGCAGCTACGGACAGGGCAACACCGGGGAGCTGTTTTTT. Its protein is CASSYGQGNTGELFF.

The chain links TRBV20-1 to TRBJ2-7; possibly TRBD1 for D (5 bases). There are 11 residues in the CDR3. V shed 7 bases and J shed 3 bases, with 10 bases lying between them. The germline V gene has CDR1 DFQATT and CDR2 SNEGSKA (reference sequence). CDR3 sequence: CSVLGVYEQYF. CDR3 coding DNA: TGCAGTGTCCTAGGGGTCTACGAGCAGTACTTC.

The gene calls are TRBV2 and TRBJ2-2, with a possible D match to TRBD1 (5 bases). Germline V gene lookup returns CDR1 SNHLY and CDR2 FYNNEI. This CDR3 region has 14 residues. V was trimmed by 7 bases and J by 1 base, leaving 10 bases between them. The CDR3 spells CASKPRGNTGELFF. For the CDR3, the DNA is TGTGCCAGCAAGCCTAGGGGGAACACCGGGGAGCTGTTTTTT.

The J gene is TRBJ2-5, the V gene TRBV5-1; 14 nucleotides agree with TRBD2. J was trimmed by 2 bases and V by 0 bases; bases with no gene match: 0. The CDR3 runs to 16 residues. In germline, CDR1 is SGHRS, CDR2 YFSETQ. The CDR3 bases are TGCGCCAGCAGCTTGGGGACTAGCGGGGGGCAAGAGACCCAGTACTTC. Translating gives CASSLGTSGGQETQYF.

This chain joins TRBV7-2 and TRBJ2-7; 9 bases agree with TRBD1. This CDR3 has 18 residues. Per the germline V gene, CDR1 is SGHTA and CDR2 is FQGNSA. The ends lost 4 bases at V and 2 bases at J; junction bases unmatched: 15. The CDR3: CASSSPHNTGGRTYEQYF. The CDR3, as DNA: TGTGCCAGCAGCTCCCCACATAACACAGGGGGCAGGACCTACGAGCAGTACTTC.

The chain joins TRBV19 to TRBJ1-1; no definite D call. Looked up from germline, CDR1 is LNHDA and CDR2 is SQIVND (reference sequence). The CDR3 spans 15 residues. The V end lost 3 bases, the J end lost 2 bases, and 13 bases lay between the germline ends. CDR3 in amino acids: CASSIGEALNTEAFF. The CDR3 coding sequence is TGTGCCAGTAGTATTGGGGAGGCCCTAAACACTGAAGCTTTCTTT.

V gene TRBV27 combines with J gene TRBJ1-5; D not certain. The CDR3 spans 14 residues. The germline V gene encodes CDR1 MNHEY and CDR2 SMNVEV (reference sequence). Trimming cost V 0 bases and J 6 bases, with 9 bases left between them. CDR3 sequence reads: CASSLSNQRQPQHF. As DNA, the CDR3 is TGTGCCAGCAGTTTATCGAATCAGCGTCAGCCCCAGCATTTT.

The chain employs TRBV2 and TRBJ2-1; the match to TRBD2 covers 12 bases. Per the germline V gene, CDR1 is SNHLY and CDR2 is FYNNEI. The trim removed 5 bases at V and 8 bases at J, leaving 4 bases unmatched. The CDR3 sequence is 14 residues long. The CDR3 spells CASSRLAGVDEQFF. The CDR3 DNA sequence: TGTGCCAGCAGTCGACTAGCGGGGGTGGATGAGCAGTTCTTC.

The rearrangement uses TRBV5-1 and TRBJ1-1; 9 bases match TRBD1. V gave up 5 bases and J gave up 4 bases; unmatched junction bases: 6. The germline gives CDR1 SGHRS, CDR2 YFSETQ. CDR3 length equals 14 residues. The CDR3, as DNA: TGCGCCAGCAGGCGAGACAGGGGGGCCACTGAAGCTTTCTTT. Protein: CASRRDRGATEAFF. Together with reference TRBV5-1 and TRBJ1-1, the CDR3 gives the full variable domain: KAGVTQTPRYLIKTRGQQVTLSCSPISGHRSVSWYQQTPGQGLQFLFEYFSETQRNKGNFPGRFSGRQFSNSRSEMNVSTLELGDSALYLCASRRDRGATEAFFGQGTRLTVV.

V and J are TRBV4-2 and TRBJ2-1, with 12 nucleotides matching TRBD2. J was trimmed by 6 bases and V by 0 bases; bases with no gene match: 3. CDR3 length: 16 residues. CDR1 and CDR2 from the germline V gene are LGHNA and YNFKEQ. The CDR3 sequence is CASSQDPGLAGNEQFF. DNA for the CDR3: TGTGCCAGCAGCCAAGACCCGGGACTAGCGGGCAATGAGCAGTTCTTC.

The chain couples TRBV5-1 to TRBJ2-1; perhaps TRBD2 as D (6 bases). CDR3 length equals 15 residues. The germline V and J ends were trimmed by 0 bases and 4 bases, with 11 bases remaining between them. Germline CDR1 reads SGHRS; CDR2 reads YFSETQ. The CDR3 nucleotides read TGCGCCAGCAGCTTGGGGACTACTGCATACAATGAGCAGTTCTTC. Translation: CASSLGTTAYNEQFF.

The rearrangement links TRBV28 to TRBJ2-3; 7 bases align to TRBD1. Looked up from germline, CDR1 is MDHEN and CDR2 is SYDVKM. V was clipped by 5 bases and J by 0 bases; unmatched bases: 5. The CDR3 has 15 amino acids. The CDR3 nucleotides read TGTGCCAGCAGTCAGGGACAGCTAAGCACAGATACGCAGTATTTT. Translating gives CASSQGQLSTDTQYF.

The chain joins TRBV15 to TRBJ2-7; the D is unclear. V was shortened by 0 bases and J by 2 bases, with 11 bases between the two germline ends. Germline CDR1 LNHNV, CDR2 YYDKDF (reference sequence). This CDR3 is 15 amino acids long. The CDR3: CATSRDPRRAYEQYF. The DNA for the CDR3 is TGTGCCACCAGCAGAGATCCCCGACGGGCCTACGAGCAGTACTTC.

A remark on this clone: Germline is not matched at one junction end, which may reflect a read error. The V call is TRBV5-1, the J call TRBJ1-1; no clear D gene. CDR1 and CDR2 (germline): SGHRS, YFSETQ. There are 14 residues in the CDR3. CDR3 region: CASSLGNGVDEAFF. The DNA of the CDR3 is TGCGCCAGCAGTTTGGGAAACGGGGTGGATGAAGCTTTCTTT.